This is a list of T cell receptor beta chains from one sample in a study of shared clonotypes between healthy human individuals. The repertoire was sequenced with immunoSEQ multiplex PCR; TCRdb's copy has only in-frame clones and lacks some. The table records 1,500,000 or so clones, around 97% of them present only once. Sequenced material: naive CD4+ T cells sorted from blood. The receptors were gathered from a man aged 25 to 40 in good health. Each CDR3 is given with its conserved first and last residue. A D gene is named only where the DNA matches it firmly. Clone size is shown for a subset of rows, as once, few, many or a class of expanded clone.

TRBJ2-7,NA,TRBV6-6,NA,CASSSPYEQYF,TGTGCCAGCAGTTCCCCTTACGAGCAGTACTTC
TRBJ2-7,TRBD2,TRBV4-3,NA,CASSQQTSGYEQYF,TGCGCCAGCAGCCAACAAACTAGCGGCTACGAGCAGTACTTC
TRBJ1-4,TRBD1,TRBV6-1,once,CASSEEQGVFF,TGTGCCAGCAGTGAAGAGCAGGGGGTGTTTTTT
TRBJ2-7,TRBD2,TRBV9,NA,CASSGGSSGYEQYF,TGTGCCAGCAGCGGCGGGTCTAGCGGCTACGAGCAGTACTTC
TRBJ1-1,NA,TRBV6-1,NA,CASSEGRGAEAFF,TGTGCCAGCAGTGAAGGAAGGGGTGCTGAAGCTTTCTTT
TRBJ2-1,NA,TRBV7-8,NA,CASRKEGALGSGEQFF,TGTGCCAGCAGAAAGGAGGGGGCTTTAGGGAGTGGTGAGCAGTTCTTC
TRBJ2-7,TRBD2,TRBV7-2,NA,CASSRPGLALYEQYF,TGTGCCAGCAGCCGACCGGGACTAGCGCTTTACGAGCAGTACTTC
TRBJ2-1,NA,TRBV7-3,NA,CASSPRFELTLNEQFF,TGTGCCAGCAGTCCCCGATTCGAGCTTACCCTTAATGAGCAGTTCTTC
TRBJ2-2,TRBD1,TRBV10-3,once,CAIGRTGPNTGELFF,TGTGCCATCGGAAGGACAGGGCCGAACACCGGGGAGCTGTTTTTT
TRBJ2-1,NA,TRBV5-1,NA,CASSRGGTSSYNEQFF,TGCGCCAGCAGCCGAGGGGGGACGAGCTCCTACAATGAGCAGTTCTTC
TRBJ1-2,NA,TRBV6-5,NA,CASRPTANYGYTF,TGTGCCAGCAGACCGACAGCTAACTATGGCTACACCTTC
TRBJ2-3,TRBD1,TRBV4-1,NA,CASSQLPGQGDTDTQYF,TGCGCCAGCAGCCAATTACCGGGACAGGGGGACACAGATACGCAGTATTTT
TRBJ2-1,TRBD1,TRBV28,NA,CASTPGTGFYNEQFF,TGTGCCAGCACCCCCGGGACAGGGTTCTACAATGAGCAGTTCTTC
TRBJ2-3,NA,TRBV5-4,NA,CASSGASSTDTQYF,TGTGCCAGCAGTGGGGCTAGCAGCACAGATACGCAGTATTTT
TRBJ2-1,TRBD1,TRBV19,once,CASSKRQGAKHNEQFF,TGTGCCAGTAGTAAAAGACAGGGGGCGAAACACAATGAGCAGTTCTTC
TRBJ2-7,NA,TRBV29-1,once,CSVVGSINEQYF,TGCAGCGTTGTGGGCAGCATAAACGAGCAGTACTTC
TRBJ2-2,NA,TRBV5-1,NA,CASSLEPRQNTGELFF,TGCGCCAGCAGCTTGGAACCCAGACAGAACACCGGGGAGCTGTTTTTT
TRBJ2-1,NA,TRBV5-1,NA,CASSFGPGIVNEQFF,TGCGCCAGCAGCTTTGGCCCAGGGATTGTCAATGAGCAGTTCTTC
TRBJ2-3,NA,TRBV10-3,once,CAIGGYSQEDTQYF,TGTGCCATCGGGGGGTACTCCCAAGAGGATACGCAGTATTTT
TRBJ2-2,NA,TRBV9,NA,CASSVGAPQRVTGELFF,TGTGCCAGCAGCGTAGGGGCCCCTCAGCGGGTTACCGGGGAGCTGTTTTTT
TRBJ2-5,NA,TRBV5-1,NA,CASSLEGFGETQYF,TGCGCCAGCAGCTTGGAGGGGTTTGGGGAGACCCAGTACTTC
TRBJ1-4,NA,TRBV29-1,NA,CSGADTGATNEKLFF,TGCAGCGGTGCAGATACAGGCGCAACTAATGAAAAACTGTTTTTT
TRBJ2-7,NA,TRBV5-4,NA,CASSFGDTYEQYF,TGTGCCAGCAGCTTTGGGGATACCTACGAGCAGTACTTC
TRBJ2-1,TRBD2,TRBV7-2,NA,CASSLLGLAGDNEQFF,TGTGCCAGCAGCTTACTAGGACTAGCGGGAGATAATGAGCAGTTCTTC
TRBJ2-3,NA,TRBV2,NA,CATQRGGSTDTQYF,TGTGCCACCCAGAGGGGGGGAAGCACAGATACGCAGTATTTT
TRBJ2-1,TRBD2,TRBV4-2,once,CASSQRGGLAGGTSEQFF,TGTGCCAGCAGCCAAAGAGGGGGGCTAGCGGGAGGGACCTCTGAGCAGTTCTTC
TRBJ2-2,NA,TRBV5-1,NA,CASSLSLVGNTGELFF,TGCGCCAGCAGCTTGAGTCTAGTTGGGAACACCGGGGAGCTGTTTTTT
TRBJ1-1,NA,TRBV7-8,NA,CASSLGTVNTEAFF,TGTGCCAGCAGCTTAGGGACGGTGAACACTGAAGCTTTCTTT
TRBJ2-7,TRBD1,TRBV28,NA,CASTEQGSGYEQYF,TGTGCCAGCACCGAACAGGGGTCCGGCTACGAGCAGTACTTC
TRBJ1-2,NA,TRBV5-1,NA,CASSLGGRGQAYGYTF,TGCGCCAGCAGCTTGGGGGGTCGAGGGCAGGCTTATGGCTACACCTTC
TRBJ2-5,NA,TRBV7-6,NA,CASSPLERLSRETQYF,TGTGCCAGCAGCCCCCTGGAGAGACTGAGTAGGGAGACCCAGTACTTC
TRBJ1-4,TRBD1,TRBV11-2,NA,CASSLGQLHNEKLFF,TGTGCCAGCAGCTTGGGACAGCTTCATAATGAAAAACTGTTTTTT